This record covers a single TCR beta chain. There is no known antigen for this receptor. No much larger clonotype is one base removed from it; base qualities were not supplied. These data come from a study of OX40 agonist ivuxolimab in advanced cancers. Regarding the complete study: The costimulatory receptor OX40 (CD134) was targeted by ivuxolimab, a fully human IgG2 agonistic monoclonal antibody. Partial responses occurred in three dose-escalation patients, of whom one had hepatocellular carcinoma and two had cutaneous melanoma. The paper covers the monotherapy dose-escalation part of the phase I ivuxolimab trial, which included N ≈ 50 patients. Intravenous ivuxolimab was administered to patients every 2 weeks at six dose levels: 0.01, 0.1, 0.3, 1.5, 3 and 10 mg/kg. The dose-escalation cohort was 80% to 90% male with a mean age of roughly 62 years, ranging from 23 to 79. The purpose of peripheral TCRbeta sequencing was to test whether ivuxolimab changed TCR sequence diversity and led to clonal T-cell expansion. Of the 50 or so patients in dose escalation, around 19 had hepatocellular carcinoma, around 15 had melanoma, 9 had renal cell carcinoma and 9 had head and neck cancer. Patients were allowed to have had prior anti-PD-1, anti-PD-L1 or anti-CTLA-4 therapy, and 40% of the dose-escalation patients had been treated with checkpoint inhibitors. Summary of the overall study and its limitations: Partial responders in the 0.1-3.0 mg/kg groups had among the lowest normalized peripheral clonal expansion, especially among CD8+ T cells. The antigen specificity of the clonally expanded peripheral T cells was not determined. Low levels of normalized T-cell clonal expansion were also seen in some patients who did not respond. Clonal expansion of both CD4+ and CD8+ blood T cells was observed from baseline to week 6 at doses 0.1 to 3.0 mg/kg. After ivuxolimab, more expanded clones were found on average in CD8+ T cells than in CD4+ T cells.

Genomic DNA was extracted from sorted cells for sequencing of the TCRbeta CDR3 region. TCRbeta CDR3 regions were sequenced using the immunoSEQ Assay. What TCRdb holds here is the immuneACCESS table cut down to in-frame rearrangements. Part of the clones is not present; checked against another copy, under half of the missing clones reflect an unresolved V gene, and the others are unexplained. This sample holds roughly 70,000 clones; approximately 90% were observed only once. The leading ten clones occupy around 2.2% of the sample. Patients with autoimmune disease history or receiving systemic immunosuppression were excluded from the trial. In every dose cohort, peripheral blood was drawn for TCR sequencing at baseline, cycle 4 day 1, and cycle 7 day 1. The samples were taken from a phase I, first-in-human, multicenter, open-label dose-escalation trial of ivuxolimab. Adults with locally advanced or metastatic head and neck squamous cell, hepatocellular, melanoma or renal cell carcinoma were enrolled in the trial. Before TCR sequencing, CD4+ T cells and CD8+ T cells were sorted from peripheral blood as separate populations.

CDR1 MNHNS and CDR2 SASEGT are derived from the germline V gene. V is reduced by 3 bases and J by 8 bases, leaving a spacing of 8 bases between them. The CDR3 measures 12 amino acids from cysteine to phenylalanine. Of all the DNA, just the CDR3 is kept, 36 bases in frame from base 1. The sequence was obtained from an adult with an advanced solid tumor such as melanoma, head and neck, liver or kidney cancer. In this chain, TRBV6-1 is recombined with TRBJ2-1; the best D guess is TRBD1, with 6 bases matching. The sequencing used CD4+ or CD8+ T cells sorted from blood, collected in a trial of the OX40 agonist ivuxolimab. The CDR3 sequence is CASSDYRDEQFF. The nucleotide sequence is TGTGCCAGCAGTGACTACAGGGATGAGCAGTTCTTC.